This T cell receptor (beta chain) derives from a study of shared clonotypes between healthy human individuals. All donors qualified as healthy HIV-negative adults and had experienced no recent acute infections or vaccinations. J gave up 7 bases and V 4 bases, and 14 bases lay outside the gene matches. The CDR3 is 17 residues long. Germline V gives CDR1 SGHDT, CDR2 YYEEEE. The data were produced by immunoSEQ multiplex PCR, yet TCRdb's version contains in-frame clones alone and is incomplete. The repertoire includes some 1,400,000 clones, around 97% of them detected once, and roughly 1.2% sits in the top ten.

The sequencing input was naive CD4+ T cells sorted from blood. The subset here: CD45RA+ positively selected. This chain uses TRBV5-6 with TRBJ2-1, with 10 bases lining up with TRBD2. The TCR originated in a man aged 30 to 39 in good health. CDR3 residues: CASSRWGSSSGRNEQFF. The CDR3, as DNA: TGTGCCAGCAGCCGGTGGGGGTCGAGTAGCGGGAGGAATGAGCAGTTCTTC.